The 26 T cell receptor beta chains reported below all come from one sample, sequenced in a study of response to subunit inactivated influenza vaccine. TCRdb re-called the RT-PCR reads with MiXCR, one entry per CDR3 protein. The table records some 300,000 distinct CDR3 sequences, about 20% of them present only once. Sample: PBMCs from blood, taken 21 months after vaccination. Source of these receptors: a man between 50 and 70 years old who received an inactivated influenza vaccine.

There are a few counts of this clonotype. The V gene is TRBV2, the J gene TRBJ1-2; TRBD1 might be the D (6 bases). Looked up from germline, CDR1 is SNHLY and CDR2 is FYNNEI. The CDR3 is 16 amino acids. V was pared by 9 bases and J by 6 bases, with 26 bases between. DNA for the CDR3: TGTGCCAGAATAAAACTGGGGGGCCGCGGGGTTGATGGCTACACCTTC. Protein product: CARIKLGGRGVDGYTF.

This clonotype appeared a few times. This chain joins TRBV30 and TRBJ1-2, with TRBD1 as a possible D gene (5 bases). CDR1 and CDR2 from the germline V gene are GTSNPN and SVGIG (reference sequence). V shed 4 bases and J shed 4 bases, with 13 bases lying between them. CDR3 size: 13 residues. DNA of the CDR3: TGTGCCTGGACTGGTGGGGGTGCCTATGGCTACACCTTC. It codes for CAWTGGGAYGYTF.

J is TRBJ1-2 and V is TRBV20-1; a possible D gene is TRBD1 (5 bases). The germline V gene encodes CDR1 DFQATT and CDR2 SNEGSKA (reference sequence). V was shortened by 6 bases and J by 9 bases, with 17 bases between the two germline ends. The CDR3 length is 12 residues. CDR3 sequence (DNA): TGCAGTGCCACCCCCTCCACGGGACGCTACACCTTC. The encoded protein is CSATPSTGRYTF.

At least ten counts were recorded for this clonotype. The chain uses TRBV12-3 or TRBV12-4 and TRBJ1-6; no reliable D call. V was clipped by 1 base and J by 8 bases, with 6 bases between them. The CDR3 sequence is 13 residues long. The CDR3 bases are TGTGCCAGCAGTTTAGAGGGCCATTCACCCCTCCACTTT. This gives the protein CASSLEGHSPLHF.

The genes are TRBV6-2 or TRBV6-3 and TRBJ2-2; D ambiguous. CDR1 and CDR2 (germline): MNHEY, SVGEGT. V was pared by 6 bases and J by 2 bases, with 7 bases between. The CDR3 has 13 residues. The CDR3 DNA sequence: TGTGCCAGCAGCGCACTCAACACCGGGGAGCTGTTTTTT. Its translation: CASSALNTGELFF.

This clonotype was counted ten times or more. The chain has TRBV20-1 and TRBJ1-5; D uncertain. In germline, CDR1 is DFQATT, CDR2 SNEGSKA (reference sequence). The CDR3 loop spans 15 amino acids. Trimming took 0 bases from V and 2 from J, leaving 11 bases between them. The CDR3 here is CSARELGIGNQPQHF. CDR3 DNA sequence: TGCAGTGCTAGAGAGTTGGGGATCGGCAATCAGCCCCAGCATTTT.

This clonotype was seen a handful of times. This chain's CDR3 is CSLVRGGMNTEAFF. In nucleotides, the CDR3 is TGCAGCCTGGTAAGGGGTGGAATGAACACTGAAGCTTTCTTT. V and J are TRBV20-1 and TRBJ1-1, with a tentative D call TRBD1 (5 bases). This CDR3 spans 14 amino acids. The germline gives CDR1 DFQATT, CDR2 SNEGSKA (reference sequence).

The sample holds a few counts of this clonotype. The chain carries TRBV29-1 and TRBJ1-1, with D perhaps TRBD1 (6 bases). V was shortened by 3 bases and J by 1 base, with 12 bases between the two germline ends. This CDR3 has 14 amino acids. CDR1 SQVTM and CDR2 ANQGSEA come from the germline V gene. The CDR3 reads CSVDVGGRNTEAFF. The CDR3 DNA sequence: TGCAGCGTTGATGTGGGGGGCAGGAACACTGAAGCTTTCTTT.

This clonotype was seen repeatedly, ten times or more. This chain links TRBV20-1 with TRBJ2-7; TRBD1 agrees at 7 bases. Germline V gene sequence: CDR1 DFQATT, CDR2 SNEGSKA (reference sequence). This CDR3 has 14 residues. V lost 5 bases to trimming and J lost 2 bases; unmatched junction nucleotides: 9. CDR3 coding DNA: TGCAGTGCTCGGGACAGTTTGGCAGCCTACGAGCAGTACTTC. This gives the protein CSARDSLAAYEQYF.

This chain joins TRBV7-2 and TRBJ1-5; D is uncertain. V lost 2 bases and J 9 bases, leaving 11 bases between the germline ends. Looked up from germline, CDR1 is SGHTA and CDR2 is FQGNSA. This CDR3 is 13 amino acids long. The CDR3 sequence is CASSLTLKGPQHF. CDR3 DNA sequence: TGTGCCAGCAGCTTAACCCTTAAGGGGCCCCAGCATTTT.

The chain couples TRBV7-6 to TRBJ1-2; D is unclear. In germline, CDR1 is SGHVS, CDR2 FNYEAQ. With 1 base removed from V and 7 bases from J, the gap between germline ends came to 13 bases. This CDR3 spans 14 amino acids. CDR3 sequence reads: CASSLGSGSGGYTF. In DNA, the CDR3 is TGTGCCAGCAGCTTAGGTTCAGGAAGTGGTGGCTACACCTTC.

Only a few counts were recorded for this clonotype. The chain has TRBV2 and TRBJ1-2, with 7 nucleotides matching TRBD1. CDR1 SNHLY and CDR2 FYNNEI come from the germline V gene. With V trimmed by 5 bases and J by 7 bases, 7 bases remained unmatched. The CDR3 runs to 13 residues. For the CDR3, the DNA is TGTGCCAGCAGTAGAAAGGGGGCGCTTGGCTACACCTTC. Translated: CASSRKGALGYTF.

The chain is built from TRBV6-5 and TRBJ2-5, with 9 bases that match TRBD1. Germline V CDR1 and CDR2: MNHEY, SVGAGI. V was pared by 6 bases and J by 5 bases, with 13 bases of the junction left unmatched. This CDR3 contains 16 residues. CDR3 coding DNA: TGTGCCAGCAGCTTACCTCCTCGGACAGGGGAGGAGACCCAGTACTTC. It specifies CASSLPPRTGEETQYF.

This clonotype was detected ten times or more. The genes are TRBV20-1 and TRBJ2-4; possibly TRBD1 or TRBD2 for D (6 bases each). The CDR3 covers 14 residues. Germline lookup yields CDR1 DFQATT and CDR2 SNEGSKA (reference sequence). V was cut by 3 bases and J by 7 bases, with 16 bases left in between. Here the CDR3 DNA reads TGCAGTGCTAGCGACATGGGGGGCCCTAACATTCAGTACTTC. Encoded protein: CSASDMGGPNIQYF.

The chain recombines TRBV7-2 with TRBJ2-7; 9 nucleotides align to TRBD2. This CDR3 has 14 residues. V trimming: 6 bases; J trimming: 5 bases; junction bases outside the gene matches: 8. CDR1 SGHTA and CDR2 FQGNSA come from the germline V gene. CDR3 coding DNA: TGTGCCAGCAGGGAATCTAGCGGGGTCCACGAGCAGTACTTC. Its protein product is CASRESSGVHEQYF.

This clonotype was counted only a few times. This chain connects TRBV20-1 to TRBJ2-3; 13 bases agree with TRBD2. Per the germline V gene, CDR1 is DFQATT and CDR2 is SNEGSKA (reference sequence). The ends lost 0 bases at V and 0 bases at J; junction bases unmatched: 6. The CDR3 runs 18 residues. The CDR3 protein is CSARDRLAGGLSTDTQYF. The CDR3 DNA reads TGCAGTGCTAGAGATCGACTAGCGGGGGGTCTCAGCACAGATACGCAGTATTTT.

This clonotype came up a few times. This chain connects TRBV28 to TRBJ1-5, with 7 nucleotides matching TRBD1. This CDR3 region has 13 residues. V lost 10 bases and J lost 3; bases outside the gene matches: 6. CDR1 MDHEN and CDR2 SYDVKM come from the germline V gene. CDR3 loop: CATCDRVNQPQHF. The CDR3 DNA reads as TGTGCCACCTGTGACAGGGTCAATCAGCCCCAGCATTTT.

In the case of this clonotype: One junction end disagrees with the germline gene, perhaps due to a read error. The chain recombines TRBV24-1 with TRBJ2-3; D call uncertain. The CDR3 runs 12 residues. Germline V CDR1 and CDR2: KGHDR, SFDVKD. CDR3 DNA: TGTGCCGCCAGCGCGGCTGGAGATACGCAGTATTTT. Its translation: CAASAAGDTQYF.

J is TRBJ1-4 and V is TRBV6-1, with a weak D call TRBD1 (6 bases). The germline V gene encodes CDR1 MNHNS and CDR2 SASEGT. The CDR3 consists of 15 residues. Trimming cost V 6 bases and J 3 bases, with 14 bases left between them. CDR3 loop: CASRPNRASNEKLFF. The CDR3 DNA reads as TGTGCCAGCAGACCGAACAGGGCATCTAATGAAAAACTGTTTTTT.

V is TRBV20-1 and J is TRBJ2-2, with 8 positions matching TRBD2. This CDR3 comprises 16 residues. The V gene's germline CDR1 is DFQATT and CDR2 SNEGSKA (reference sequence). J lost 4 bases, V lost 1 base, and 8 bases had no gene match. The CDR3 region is CSARGFRAGGTGELFF. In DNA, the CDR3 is TGCAGTGCTAGAGGATTTCGGGCGGGAGGCACCGGGGAGCTGTTTTTT.

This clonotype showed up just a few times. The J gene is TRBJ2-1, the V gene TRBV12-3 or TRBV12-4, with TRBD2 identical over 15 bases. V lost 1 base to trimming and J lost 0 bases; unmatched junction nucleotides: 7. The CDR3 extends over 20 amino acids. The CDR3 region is CASSLGPGTSGGSSYNEQFF. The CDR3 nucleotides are TGTGCCAGCAGTTTAGGCCCTGGGACTAGCGGGGGGAGCTCCTACAATGAGCAGTTCTTC.

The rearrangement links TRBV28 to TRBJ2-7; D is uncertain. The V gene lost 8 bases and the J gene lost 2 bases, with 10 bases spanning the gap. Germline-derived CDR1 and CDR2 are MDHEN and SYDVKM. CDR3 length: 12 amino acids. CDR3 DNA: TGTGCCAGCGGGCCAGACACCTACGAGCAGTACTTC. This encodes CASGPDTYEQYF.

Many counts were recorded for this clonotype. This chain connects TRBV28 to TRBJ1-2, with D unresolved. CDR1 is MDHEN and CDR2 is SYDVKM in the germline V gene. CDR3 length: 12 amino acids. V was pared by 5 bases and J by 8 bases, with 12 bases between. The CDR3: CASSQRTYGYTF. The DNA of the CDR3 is TGTGCCAGCAGTCAACGGACCTACGGCTACACCTTC.

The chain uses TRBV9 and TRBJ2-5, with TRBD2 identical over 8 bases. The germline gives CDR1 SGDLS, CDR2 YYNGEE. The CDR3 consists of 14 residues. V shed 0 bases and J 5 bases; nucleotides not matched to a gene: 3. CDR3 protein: CASSVGSGGETQYF. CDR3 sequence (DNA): TGTGCCAGCAGCGTAGGCAGCGGGGGTGAGACCCAGTACTTC.

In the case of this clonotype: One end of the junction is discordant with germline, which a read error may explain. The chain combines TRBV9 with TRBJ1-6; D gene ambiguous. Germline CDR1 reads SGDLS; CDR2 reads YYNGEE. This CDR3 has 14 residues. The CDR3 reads CPSSVGSSNSPLHF. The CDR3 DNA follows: TGTCCCAGCAGCGTAGGTTCCAGCAATTCACCCCTCCACTTT.

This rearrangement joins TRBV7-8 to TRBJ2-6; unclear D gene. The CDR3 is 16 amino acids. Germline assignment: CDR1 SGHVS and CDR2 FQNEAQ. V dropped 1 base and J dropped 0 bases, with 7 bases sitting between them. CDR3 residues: CASSLGIISGANVLTF. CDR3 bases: TGTGCCAGCAGCTTAGGGATCATCTCTGGGGCCAACGTCCTGACTTTC.